These 24 T cell receptor beta chains were all obtained from the same sample, sequenced in a study of vaccination and CD4 T cells after COVID-19. Their antigens are not known. Treatment meaning: roughly 10-day PBMC culture with coronavirus spike peptide pools or control peptides (ViraFEST assay). Sequencing of the DNA from cultured CD4+ T cells was carried out with the Oncomine TCR Beta short-read assay. Each CDR3 protein is one row after TCRdb ran MiXCR on the PCR reads. The profile covers 12,000 or so distinct CDR3 sequences, with around half appearing a single time and about 14% taken by the ten largest. Sequences were obtained from CD4+ T cells from blood, cultured in vitro. The receptors here all came from a human donor who had recovered from COVID-19.

This clonotype has only a few counts. V usage is TRBV7-2 and J usage is TRBJ2-3; no clear D gene. Germline CDR1 and CDR2: SGHTA and FQGNSA. The V gene lost 0 bases and the J gene lost 2 bases, with 6 bases spanning the gap. The CDR3 consists of 14 residues. In nucleotides, the CDR3 is TGTGCCAGCAGCTTAGCAGGGCCCACAGATACGCAGTATTTT. This sequence encodes CASSLAGPTDTQYF.

The sample holds a few counts of this clonotype. The gene calls are TRBV7-2 and TRBJ1-5; 7 positions agree with TRBD1. V was clipped by 1 base and J by 8 bases; unmatched bases: 8. Germline V lookup: CDR1 SGHTA, CDR2 FQGNSA. CDR3 length equals 15 residues. As DNA, the CDR3 is TGTGCCAGCAGCTTAGGCGACAGGGCGGCGGAGCCCCAGCATTTT. Its translation is CASSLGDRAAEPQHF.

The V call is TRBV7-6, the J call TRBJ2-1, with TRBD2 identical over 9 bases. The CDR3 consists of 15 residues. Per the germline V gene, CDR1 is SGHVS and CDR2 is FNYEAQ. The J segment lost 7 bases and the V segment lost 5 bases, leaving 9 bases of the junction unmatched. CDR3 loop: CASSGGGAGRNEQFF. DNA of the CDR3: TGTGCCAGCAGCGGCGGGGGGGCGGGGAGGAATGAGCAGTTCTTC.

Turning to this clonotype: A junction end diverges from the germline sequence, so it may reflect a read error. V and J are TRBV5-8 and TRBJ1-2; the D gene is possibly TRBD1 (5 bases). The germline V gene encodes CDR1 SGHTS and CDR2 YDEGEE. The CDR3 is 11 residues long. CDR3: CASSFAGSNLF. The CDR3 DNA follows: TGCGCCAGCAGTTTCGCAGGGTCCAACCTATTC.

The chain joins TRBV5-1 to TRBJ1-3; no clear D gene. The CDR3 totals 13 residues. Deletions cut 0 bases from V and 4 bases from J, with 5 bases between. Germline V gives CDR1 SGHRS, CDR2 YFSETQ. CDR3 residues: CASSLAVGNTIYF. CDR3 bases: TGCGCCAGCAGCTTGGCGGTGGGAAACACCATATATTTT.

By its share, this clonotype is medium-sized. The rearrangement uses TRBV6-2 or TRBV6-3 and TRBJ2-3; 10 nucleotides line up with TRBD2. Germline loops: CDR1 MNHEY, CDR2 SVGEGT. J lost 0 bases, V lost 6 bases, and 3 bases had no gene match. This CDR3 is 15 amino acids long. The CDR3 loop is CASRLAGSSTDTQYF. In nucleotides, the CDR3 is TGTGCCAGCAGACTAGCGGGGTCTAGCACAGATACGCAGTATTTT.

CDR3 residues: CASSERGRLIEQFF. CDR3 bases: TGTGCCAGCAGTGAACGCGGGAGGTTGATTGAGCAGTTCTTC. The chain employs TRBV2 and TRBJ2-1, with 8 bases identical to TRBD2. The germline V gene encodes CDR1 SNHLY and CDR2 FYNNEI. The V and J ends lost 2 bases and 9 bases, in that order; junction bases with no gene match: 6. There are 14 residues in the CDR3.

This chain uses TRBV6-2 or TRBV6-3 with TRBJ2-1; the match to TRBD2 covers 10 bases. CDR1 MNHEY and CDR2 SVGEGT come from the germline V gene. The CDR3 extends over 15 amino acids. V shed 7 bases, J shed 4 bases, and the junction held 7 bases outside the gene matches. CDR3 residues: CASNLGTSVYNEQFF. The CDR3 DNA reads TGTGCCAGCAATTTAGGGACTAGCGTTTACAATGAGCAGTTCTTC.

The chain is built from TRBV18 and TRBJ1-6; D remains ambiguous. The V end lost 0 bases, the J end lost 6 bases, and 9 bases lay between the germline ends. The germline gives CDR1 KGHSH, CDR2 LQKENI. The CDR3 has 15 residues. In DNA form, the CDR3 reads TGTGCCAGCTCACCACCCGGGGTTACTAATTCACCCCTCCACTTT. This encodes CASSPPGVTNSPLHF.

This clonotype was seen a handful of times. This chain links TRBV2 with TRBJ1-2; D call uncertain. This CDR3 comprises 12 residues. Germline CDR1 is SNHLY and CDR2 is FYNNEI. Trimming pared 4 bases from V and 4 bases from J, leaving 7 bases between. CDR3 DNA sequence: TGTGCCAGCAGTGTTGAGGGCTATGGCTACACCTTC. It is translated as CASSVEGYGYTF.

The chain is built from TRBV6-2 or TRBV6-3 and TRBJ2-7, with 7 bases matching TRBD1. V gave up 10 bases and J gave up 1 base; unmatched junction bases: 7. Germline V lookup: CDR1 MNHEY, CDR2 SVGEGT. The CDR3 covers 13 residues. The CDR3 sequence is CATGTENSYEQYF. The DNA of the CDR3 is TGTGCCACCGGGACAGAAAATTCCTACGAGCAGTACTTC.

In this sample, this clonotype is large. The rearrangement joins TRBV6-5 to TRBJ1-2; no reliable D call. CDR1 MNHEY and CDR2 SVGAGI come from the germline V gene. The CDR3 consists of 14 residues. V lost 2 bases, J lost 4 bases, and 11 bases lay in between. This CDR3 reads CASSYDRHPYGYTF. The CDR3 DNA is TGTGCCAGCAGTTACGATAGACACCCCTATGGCTACACCTTC.

The genes are TRBV14 and TRBJ1-2; 7 bases align to TRBD1. CDR3 length: 16 amino acids. Germline V gives CDR1 SGHDN, CDR2 FVKESK. V gave up 1 base and J gave up 4 bases; unmatched junction bases: 9. CDR3 bases: TGTGCCAGCAGCCAAGGGGGCCGACAGGGCGTCTATGGCTACACCTTC. It yields the protein CASSQGGRQGVYGYTF.

V gene TRBV19 combines with J gene TRBJ1-2; 10 bases line up with TRBD1. The CDR3 covers 13 residues. Germline V gene data show CDR1 as LNHDA and CDR2 as SQIVND (reference sequence). Trimming cost V 7 bases and J 4 bases; bases outside gene matches: 3. The CDR3 sequence: CASTRDRGYGYTF. Here the CDR3 DNA reads TGTGCCAGTACTCGGGACAGGGGCTATGGCTACACCTTC.

This clonotype came up a few times. The rearrangement joins TRBV29-1 to TRBJ1-1, with D unclear. The CDR3 is made up of 12 amino acids. Trimming left V 5 bases short and J 1 base short, with 8 bases between. In germline, CDR1 is SQVTM, CDR2 ANQGSEA. DNA for the CDR3: TGCAGCGTTAAGACAACGAACACTGAAGCTTTCTTT. It is translated as CSVKTTNTEAFF.

In DNA form, the CDR3 reads TGTGCCTGGAGTGTACGGGGCAGGGGGAATCAGCCCCAGCATTTT. This codes for CAWSVRGRGNQPQHF. V gene TRBV30 combines with J gene TRBJ1-5, with 7 positions matching TRBD1. CDR3 size: 15 residues. Trimming removed 0 bases from V and 4 bases from J; junction bases left unmatched: 6. Germline CDR1 and CDR2: GTSNPN and SVGIG (reference sequence).

This sequence joins TRBV6-5 and TRBJ2-5; 7 positions match TRBD2. The CDR3 has 18 amino acids. Losses at the gene ends were 2 bases for V and 5 bases for J; bases not matched to a gene: 17. CDR1 is MNHEY and CDR2 is SVGAGI in the germline V gene. The CDR3, as DNA: TGTGCCAGCAGTTACCCCGGACTGCGCGGGGGTGGGGGGGAGACCCAGTACTTC. Its protein product is CASSYPGLRGGGGETQYF.

Concerning this clonotype: Compared with germline, one end of the junction differs, possibly owing to a read error. The genes are TRBV18 and TRBJ2-7; 11 bases match TRBD1. Per germline, CDR1 KGHSH and CDR2 LQKENI. The CDR3 is 16 residues long. Here the CDR3 reads CAGSRTGQGARYEQYF. The CDR3 nucleotides are TGTGCCGGCTCACGGACCGGACAGGGGGCGAGGTACGAGCAGTACTTC.

This clonotype ranks as large. This chain connects TRBV20-1 to TRBJ1-1; a weak D match, TRBD1 (6 bases). Trimming removed 4 bases at V and 3 bases at J, with 15 bases between. CDR3 length equals 14 residues. Germline V gene sequence: CDR1 DFQATT, CDR2 SNEGSKA (reference sequence). This CDR3 is CSANLQGMDTEAFF. CDR3 coding DNA: TGCAGTGCTAACTTACAGGGAATGGACACTGAAGCTTTCTTT.

V and J are TRBV6-1 and TRBJ2-7; 9 positions agree with TRBD1. V was clipped by 6 bases and J by 6 bases; unmatched bases: 9. The CDR3 loop spans 14 amino acids. Per germline, CDR1 MNHNS and CDR2 SASEGT. The CDR3 here is CASRETGTGREQYF. CDR3 coding DNA: TGTGCCAGCAGGGAAACCGGGACAGGGCGCGAGCAGTACTTC.

The CDR3 bases are TGTGCCAGCAGCAGGTCAGGGGCCGGAAACACCATATATTTT. This translates into CASSRSGAGNTIYF. This chain uses TRBV21-1 with TRBJ1-3; whether TRBD1, the table's D call, matches the DNA was not checked. TRBV21-1 is labeled a pseudogene. The CDR3 extends over 14 amino acids.

V gene TRBV25-1 combines with J gene TRBJ2-7; maybe TRBD2 (7 bases). This CDR3 is 18 amino acids long. CDR1 MGHDK and CDR2 SYGVNS come from the germline V gene. V was shortened by 4 bases and J by 4 bases, with 26 bases between the two germline ends. CDR3 amino acids: CASSGTLGAAGRGYEQYF. CDR3 nucleotides: TGTGCCAGCAGTGGCACCCTGGGGGCAGCGGGGAGGGGATACGAGCAGTACTTC.

This clonotype was picked up a small number of times. V usage is TRBV6-5 and J usage is TRBJ1-2; 10 positions agree with TRBD1. Germline V gene lookup returns CDR1 MNHEY and CDR2 SVGAGI. The V gene end was trimmed by 2 bases and the J gene end by 3 bases; junction bases not matched to a gene: 3. There are 15 residues in the CDR3. CDR3 region: CASSYEGQGYYGYTF. CDR3 bases: TGTGCCAGCAGTTACGAGGGACAGGGGTACTATGGCTACACCTTC.

This clonotype has a single count. The CDR3 is CSAQGMNTEAFF. The CDR3 nucleotides read TGCAGTGCCCAGGGGATGAACACTGAAGCTTTCTTT. The chain couples TRBV20-1 to TRBJ1-1, with D perhaps matching TRBD1 (6 bases). The CDR3 is 12 residues long. V shed 6 bases and J shed 0 bases, with 8 bases lying between them. Germline loops: CDR1 DFQATT, CDR2 SNEGSKA (reference sequence).